This T cell receptor beta chain emerged from a study of cytomegalovirus exposure and HLA in healthy donors. Study-level information: An analysis done earlier identified about 100 million unique TCR beta sequences from approximately 170 million T cells. From HLA-typed donors, an early data release held tens of millions of unique TCRs.

The V end lost 5 bases, the J end lost 5 bases, and 15 bases lay between the germline ends. This CDR3 has 15 residues. Germline lookup yields CDR1 SEHNR and CDR2 FQNEAQ (reference sequence). Study results and caveats: After further analysis at a later stage, 16,951 TCR beta sequences were associated with HLA alleles at 0.05 false discovery rate. Researchers counted some 150 TCR beta chains as cytomegalovirus-associated.

Amplification used 60 Vbeta primers and 13 Jbeta primers. Here immunoSEQ multiplex PCR was the method, and the copy in TCRdb shows in-frame clones only, minus some. The sample has 95,000 to 110,000 clones, less than 80% seen once. With regard to this clone: Antigen: not known.

Sequencing used PBMCs. The chain employs TRBV7-9 and TRBJ1-4; D is unclear. The source is a man aged 25-40 years in good health and CMV-seronegative. CDR3 sequence (DNA): TGTGCCAGCAGCAACCTCGGCGCAGGCAATGAAAAACTGTTTTTT. This translates into CASSNLGAGNEKLFF.